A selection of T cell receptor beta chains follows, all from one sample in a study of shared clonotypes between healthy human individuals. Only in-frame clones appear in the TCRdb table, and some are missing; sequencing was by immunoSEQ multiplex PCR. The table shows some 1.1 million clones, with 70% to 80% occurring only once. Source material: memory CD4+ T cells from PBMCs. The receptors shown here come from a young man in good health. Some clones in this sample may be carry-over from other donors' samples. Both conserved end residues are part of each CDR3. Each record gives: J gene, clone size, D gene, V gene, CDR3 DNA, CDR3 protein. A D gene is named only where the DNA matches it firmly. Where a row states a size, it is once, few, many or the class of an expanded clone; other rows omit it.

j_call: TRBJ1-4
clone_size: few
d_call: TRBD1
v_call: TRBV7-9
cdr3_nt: TGTGCCAGCAGCTCTCAGGGGGCGGCTAATGAAAAACTGTTTTTT
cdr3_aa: CASSSQGAANEKLFF

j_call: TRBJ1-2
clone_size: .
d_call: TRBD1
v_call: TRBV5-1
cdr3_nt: TGCGCCAGCAGCTCCGGGGACAGCCGAACTAACTATGGCTACACCTTC
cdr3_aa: CASSSGDSRTNYGYTF

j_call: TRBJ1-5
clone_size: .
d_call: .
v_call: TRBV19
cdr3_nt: TGTGCCAGTAGGCCCAACTGGGGAGGGGGCAATCAGCCCCAGCATTTT
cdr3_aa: CASRPNWGGGNQPQHF

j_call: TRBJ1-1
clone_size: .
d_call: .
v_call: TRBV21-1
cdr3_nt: TGTGCCAGCAGCAAAGTACAGGGGGGGAACACTGAAGCTTTCTTT
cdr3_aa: CASSKVQGGNTEAFF

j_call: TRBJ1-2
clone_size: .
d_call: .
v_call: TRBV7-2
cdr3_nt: TGTGCCAGCAGCTTAGCTTCGTCCCGGCCGGGGGGAGAGTATGGCTACACCTTC
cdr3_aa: CASSLASSRPGGEYGYTF

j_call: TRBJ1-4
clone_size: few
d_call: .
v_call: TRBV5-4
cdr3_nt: TGTGCCAGCAGCCTCCGGGCCCCAGGCGGTGAAAAACTGTTTTTT
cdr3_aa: CASSLRAPGGEKLFF

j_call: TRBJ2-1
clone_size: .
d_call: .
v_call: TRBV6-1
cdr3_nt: TGTGCCAGCAGTGACCCGAGGGCGCAGTTCTTC
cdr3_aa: CASSDPRAQFF

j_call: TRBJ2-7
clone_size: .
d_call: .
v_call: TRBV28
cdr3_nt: TGTGCCAGCTCCTCCTCCGGGGGCGGGAGTCGGTACGAGCAGTACTTC
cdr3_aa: CASSSSGGGSRYEQYF

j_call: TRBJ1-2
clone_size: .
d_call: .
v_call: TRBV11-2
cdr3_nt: TGTGCCAGCAGCCCTACCCGGGGAAACTATGGCTACACCTTC
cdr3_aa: CASSPTRGNYGYTF

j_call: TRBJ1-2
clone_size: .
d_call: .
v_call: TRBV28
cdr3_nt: TGTGCCAGCAGCTCCTTCGCAGGATGGTTTGGCTACACCTTC
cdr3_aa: CASSSFAGWFGYTF

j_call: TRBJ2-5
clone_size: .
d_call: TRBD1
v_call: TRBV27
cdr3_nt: TGTGCCAGCAGTTTATCGACGACAGGGCAAGAGACCCAGTACTTC
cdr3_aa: CASSLSTTGQETQYF

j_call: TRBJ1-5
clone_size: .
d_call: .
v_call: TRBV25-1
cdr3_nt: TGTGCCAGCAGTGAAATAGGGGATGGACAGCCCCAGCATTTT
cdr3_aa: CASSEIGDGQPQHF

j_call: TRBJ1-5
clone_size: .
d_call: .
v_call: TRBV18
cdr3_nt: TGTGCCAGCTCACCAGGTTCTCCGGACAGCCATAGCAATCAGCCCCAGCATTTT
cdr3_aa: CASSPGSPDSHSNQPQHF

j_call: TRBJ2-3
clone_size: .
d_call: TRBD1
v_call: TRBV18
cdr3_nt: TGTGCCAGCTCACCACCGCAGGGGACAGGGGGGAGCACAGATACGCAGTATTTT
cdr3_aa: CASSPPQGTGGSTDTQYF

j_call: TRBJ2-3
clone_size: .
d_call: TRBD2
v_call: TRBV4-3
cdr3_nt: TGCGCCAGCAGCCAAGATCCTGTCGCGACTAGCGGCCACTCTAGCACAGATACGCAGTATTTT
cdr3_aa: CASSQDPVATSGHSSTDTQYF

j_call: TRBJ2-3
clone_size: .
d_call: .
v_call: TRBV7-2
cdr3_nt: TGTGCCAGCAGCTCGAATATAGGGGTCACAGATACGCAGTATTTT
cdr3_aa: CASSSNIGVTDTQYF

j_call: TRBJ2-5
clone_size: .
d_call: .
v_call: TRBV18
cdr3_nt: TGTGCCAGCTCACCCCGACAGACTCAAGAGACCCAGTACTTC
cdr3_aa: CASSPRQTQETQYF

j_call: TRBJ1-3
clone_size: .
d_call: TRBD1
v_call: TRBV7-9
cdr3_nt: TGTGCCAGCAGTACTCAGGGGGCCGCGGGAAACACCATATATTTT
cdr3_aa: CASSTQGAAGNTIYF